This paragraph covers one TCR beta chain sequence. This record comes from a study of technical replicates of blood from a few donors. The CDR3 is 12 amino acids. Germline trimming cut 5 bases from V and 2 bases from J; bases unmatched to any gene: 1. Germline assignment: CDR1 GTSNPN and CDR2 SVGIG (reference sequence). The method was immunoSEQ multiplex PCR; TCRdb's version includes in-frame clones alone and lacks a portion of them. Counted here are about 68,000 clones, under 98% occurring once; the ten biggest clones make up over 0.2%. The chain recombines TRBV30 with TRBJ2-3; 7 nucleotides agree with TRBD1. This clonotype originated in a human donor in good health. Sequenced material: T cells isolated from PBMCs. The CDR3 loop is CAWDRDTDTQYF. CDR3 in DNA: TGTGCCTGGGACAGGGACACAGATACGCAGTATTTT.